This paragraph covers one TCR beta chain sequence. This specimen belongs to a study of response to subunit inactivated influenza vaccine. TCRdb analysed the RT-PCR reads with MiXCR anew, one entry per CDR3 protein. The sample lists 600,000 to 850,000 distinct CDR3 sequences, approximately 14% occurring once. This specimen was PBMCs from blood, taken less than 15 days before vaccination. The sequence was collected from a man aged 50 or older who received an inactivated influenza vaccine.

CDR3 loop: CASRTGTGEEQYF. The DNA of the CDR3 is TGTGCCAGCAGAACCGGGACAGGGGAGGAGCAGTACTTC. The chain couples TRBV2 to TRBJ2-7; 10 nucleotides agree with TRBD1. J was trimmed by 7 bases and V by 6 bases; bases with no gene match: 6. The CDR3 is made up of 13 amino acids. Germline CDR1 SNHLY, CDR2 FYNNEI.